These 25 T cell receptor beta chains came from one sample sequenced in a study of T cell responses to AZD1222 COVID-19 vaccine. Method: immunoSEQ multiplex PCR; TCRdb's copy keeps in-frame clones and lacks some. The profile shows about 210,000 clones, around 94% of them singletons. The input for sequencing was peripheral blood, taken 28 days after the second dose of the MenACWY control vaccine. The receptors shown here come from an adult who received the MenACWY meningococcal vaccine as a control.

The chain has TRBV28 and TRBJ2-2; tentatively, D is TRBD2 (6 bases). Germline-derived CDR1 and CDR2 are MDHEN and SYDVKM. CDR3 size: 17 residues. V was trimmed by 8 bases and J by 2 bases, leaving 21 bases between them. The CDR3 loop is CASLIPPGDHNTGELFF. Written as DNA, the CDR3 is TGTGCCAGCCTCATTCCTCCGGGGGACCATAACACCGGGGAGCTGTTTTTT.

Only a few counts were recorded for this clone. This specimen includes other DNA sequences encoding the same CDR3. The J gene is TRBJ2-7, the V gene TRBV3-1 (or the pseudogene TRBV3-2); TRBD1 aligns across 8 bases. Trimming took 1 base from V and 4 from J; bases not matched to a gene: 6. Germline lookup yields CDR1 LGHDT and CDR2 YNNKEL (reference sequence). The CDR3 is made up of 15 amino acids. DNA for the CDR3: TGTGCCAGCAGCCAAGGCGGACAGGGTTCATACGAGCAGTACTTC. It encodes CASSQGGQGSYEQYF.

V and J are TRBV19 and TRBJ2-2; 7 nucleotides line up with TRBD2. Germline trimming cut 6 bases from V and 4 bases from J; bases unmatched to any gene: 5. Per germline, CDR1 LNHDA and CDR2 SQIVND (reference sequence). The CDR3 has 14 amino acids. CDR3 bases: TGTGCCAGTAGACGTTGGGGGGGCACCGGGGAGCTGTTTTTT. This codes for CASRRWGGTGELFF.

The V and J genes are TRBV3-1 (or the pseudogene TRBV3-2) and TRBJ2-2, with 9 bases identical to TRBD2. The CDR3 is 16 residues long. The ends lost 4 bases at V and 7 bases at J; junction bases unmatched: 10. Germline V gene lookup returns CDR1 LGHDT and CDR2 YNNKEL (reference sequence). The CDR3, as DNA: TGTGCCAGCAGCCCTTACACTAGCGGGTTCGACGGGGAGCTGTTTTTT. Protein sequence: CASSPYTSGFDGELFF.

V is TRBV7-3 and J is TRBJ1-1; a weak D match, TRBD1 (6 bases). The CDR3 has 13 amino acids. The germline gives CDR1 SGHTA, CDR2 FQGTGA. Deletions cut 6 bases from V and 4 bases from J, with 12 bases between. The CDR3 here is CASRRDIGTEAFF. In DNA, the CDR3 is TGTGCCAGCAGAAGGGACATTGGCACTGAAGCTTTCTTT.

This chain links TRBV11-3 with TRBJ2-3, with D possibly matching TRBD2 (6 bases). Germline lookup yields CDR1 SGHNT and CDR2 YENEEA. Trimming took off 5 bases at V and 4 bases at J, with 16 bases between the two ends. This CDR3 has 15 residues. The CDR3: CASSPGRNGADTQYF. The DNA of the CDR3 is TGTGCCAGCAGCCCAGGGAGGAACGGGGCAGATACGCAGTATTTT.

The V call is TRBV6-5, the J call TRBJ1-5; no clear D. The CDR3 is 13 residues long. V was trimmed by 5 bases and J by 6 bases, leaving 11 bases between them. Germline assignment: CDR1 MNHEY and CDR2 SVGAGI. CDR3 in DNA: TGTGCCAGCAGTCTGGGAGTAGGTCAGCCCCAGCATTTT. Its translation: CASSLGVGQPQHF.

The chain is built from TRBV29-1 and TRBJ1-2, with D maybe TRBD1 (5 bases). The CDR3 has 13 amino acids. Germline V gene data show CDR1 as SQVTM and CDR2 as ANQGSEA. The V end lost 7 bases, the J end lost 4 bases, and 16 bases lay between the germline ends. The CDR3 spells CSDWGGSSYGYTF. DNA of the CDR3: TGCAGCGACTGGGGGGGGTCCAGCTATGGCTACACCTTC.

The rearrangement joins TRBV3-1 (or the pseudogene TRBV3-2) to TRBJ2-5; 9 bases fit TRBD1. CDR1 and CDR2 (germline): LGHDT, YNNKEL (reference sequence). This CDR3 region has 14 residues. J lost 1 base, V lost 10 bases, and 7 bases had no gene match. Here the CDR3 DNA reads TGTGCCACCCGAGGGACAGGGTCCCAAGAGACCCAGTACTTC. It translates to CATRGTGSQETQYF.

This chain uses TRBV4-1 with TRBJ2-7; 8 bases fit TRBD2. Germline CDR1 and CDR2: MGHRA and YSYEKL. This CDR3 is 13 amino acids long. V dropped 4 bases and J dropped 3; count of bases not matched to a gene: 2. CDR3 sequence reads: CASSLAGGYEQYF. The CDR3 nucleotides read TGCGCCAGCAGCCTGGCGGGGGGCTACGAGCAGTACTTC.

This chain joins TRBV6-1 and TRBJ1-6, with TRBD1 matching over 7 bases. CDR3 length: 17 residues. The ends lost 2 bases at V and 0 bases at J; junction bases unmatched: 4. The germline V gene encodes CDR1 MNHNS and CDR2 SASEGT. CDR3 bases: TGTGCCAGCAGTGAAAGACAGGGAAGCTCCTATAATTCACCCCTCCACTTT. As protein: CASSERQGSSYNSPLHF.

This rearrangement joins TRBV3-1 (or the pseudogene TRBV3-2) to TRBJ2-1, with TRBD2 identical over 7 bases. The junction had 11 bases not matched to a gene; V was cut back by 9 bases and J by 6 bases. Per the germline V gene, CDR1 is LGHDT and CDR2 is YNNKEL (reference sequence). The CDR3 runs to 14 residues. DNA for the CDR3: TGTGCCAGTAACGCGGGAGTGTTCGTCAATGAGCAGTTCTTC. Protein sequence: CASNAGVFVNEQFF.

This CDR3 reads CASSPGTANQPQHF. The DNA for the CDR3 is TGTGCCAGCAGTCCCGGGACAGCCAATCAGCCCCAGCATTTT. This sequence joins TRBV6-5 and TRBJ1-5, with 7 nucleotides matching TRBD1. V trimming: 5 bases; J trimming: 3 bases; junction bases outside the gene matches: 4. The CDR3 is made up of 14 amino acids. Germline CDR1 is MNHEY and CDR2 is SVGAGI.

In DNA, the CDR3 is TGCAGCGCCACACCGGGACTCGTAGGCTATGGCTACACCTTC. It encodes CSATPGLVGYGYTF. The chain has TRBV29-1 and TRBJ1-2; maybe TRBD1 (5 bases). The V and J ends lost 7 bases and 4 bases respectively, with 19 bases between them. This CDR3 has 14 residues. Germline CDR1 is SQVTM and CDR2 is ANQGSEA.

V is TRBV6-4 and J is TRBJ2-3; D is undetermined. Trimming removed 5 bases from V and 0 bases from J, with 9 bases in between. This CDR3 region has 14 residues. Germline values: CDR1 MRHNA, CDR2 SNTAGT. The CDR3 region is CASSSSPSTDTQYF. CDR3 in DNA: TGTGCCAGCAGTTCCAGCCCTAGCACAGATACGCAGTATTTT.

The chain combines TRBV19 with TRBJ2-7; D gene uncertain. CDR1 LNHDA and CDR2 SQIVND come from the germline V gene (reference sequence). Trimming left V 0 bases short and J 3 bases short, with 9 bases between. The CDR3 is 14 residues long. CDR3 sequence reads: CASSIDGQSYEQYF. CDR3 DNA: TGTGCCAGTAGTATAGATGGGCAGAGCTACGAGCAGTACTTC.

In its sample, this clone was seen once. The rearrangement links TRBV6-6 to TRBJ1-2; no definite D call. This CDR3 is 13 amino acids long. Germline CDR1 reads MNHNY; CDR2 reads SVGAGI (reference sequence). V dropped 0 bases and J dropped 10 bases, with 12 bases sitting between them. The CDR3 nucleotides are TGTGCCAGCAGTTACTCAGGGCAGGTGGACTACACCTTC. Protein: CASSYSGQVDYTF.

The chain links TRBV2 to TRBJ2-1; 11 bases fit TRBD2. Germline lookup yields CDR1 SNHLY and CDR2 FYNNEI. There are 16 residues in the CDR3. Trimming took 4 bases from V and 2 from J; bases not matched to a gene: 4. The CDR3 DNA reads as TGTGCCAGCAGTGTAGGACTAGCGGGCGCCTACAATGAGCAGTTCTTC. Translated, it gives CASSVGLAGAYNEQFF.

Regarding this clone: Within the sample, other DNA sequences also encode this same CDR3. The chain links TRBV5-1 to TRBJ1-1, with TRBD1 identical over 8 bases. From germline, CDR1 is SGHRS and CDR2 YFSETQ. CDR3 length: 14 residues. Losses at the gene ends were 4 bases for V and 1 base for J; bases not matched to a gene: 3. The CDR3 spells CASSGGQGNTEAFF. The CDR3 nucleotides read TGCGCCAGCAGCGGCGGACAGGGGAACACTGAAGCTTTCTTT.

The chain recombines TRBV15 with TRBJ2-7; maybe TRBD1 (6 bases). The CDR3 consists of 17 residues. Trimming stripped 0 bases from V and 5 bases from J, with 20 bases between. Germline V gene lookup returns CDR1 LNHNV and CDR2 YYDKDF (reference sequence). The CDR3 sequence is CATSRDAFTGKRDEQYF. The DNA of the CDR3 is TGTGCCACCAGCAGAGATGCGTTTACAGGGAAAAGAGACGAGCAGTACTTC.

This sequence joins TRBV9 and TRBJ2-3, with TRBD2 matching 7 bases. The V and J ends lost 2 bases and 0 bases, in that order; junction bases with no gene match: 6. The CDR3 is made up of 16 amino acids. Germline values: CDR1 SGDLS, CDR2 YYNGEE. The CDR3 here is CASSVLGGGSTDTQYF. The CDR3, as DNA: TGTGCCAGCAGCGTCCTTGGGGGGGGGAGCACAGATACGCAGTATTTT.

The chain carries TRBV5-1 and TRBJ2-1; no clear D. V was shortened by 0 bases and J by 5 bases, with 3 bases between the two germline ends. This CDR3 has 12 amino acids. The germline V gene has CDR1 SGHRS and CDR2 YFSETQ. The CDR3 DNA sequence: TGCGCCAGCAGCTTGGAGAACAATGAGCAGTTCTTC. Translating it yields CASSLENNEQFF.

In this sample, this clone turned up once. The V gene is TRBV18, the J gene TRBJ2-1; D is undetermined. With 3 bases removed from V and 0 bases from J, the gap between germline ends came to 12 bases. The CDR3 loop spans 16 amino acids. Germline V gives CDR1 KGHSH, CDR2 LQKENI. The DNA for the CDR3 is TGTGCCAGCTCACCCGGGCAGGTCAACTCCTACAATGAGCAGTTCTTC. This gives the protein CASSPGQVNSYNEQFF.

V gene TRBV5-8 combines with J gene TRBJ2-7, with D maybe TRBD2 (5 bases). The CDR3 runs 14 residues. V was cut by 7 bases and J by 1 base, with 15 bases left in between. Looked up from germline, CDR1 is SGHTS and CDR2 is YDEGEE. CDR3 bases: TGTGCCAGCGATTTGGGAGCCTTTTCCTACGAGCAGTACTTC. Translated: CASDLGAFSYEQYF.

This chain joins TRBV30 and TRBJ1-3; D unresolved. CDR3 length equals 11 residues. In germline, CDR1 is GTSNPN, CDR2 SVGIG (reference sequence). Trimming pared 0 bases from V and 8 bases from J, leaving 5 bases between. Here the CDR3 DNA reads TGTGCCTGGAGTGTACTGGACACCATATATTTT. It yields the protein CAWSVLDTIYF.